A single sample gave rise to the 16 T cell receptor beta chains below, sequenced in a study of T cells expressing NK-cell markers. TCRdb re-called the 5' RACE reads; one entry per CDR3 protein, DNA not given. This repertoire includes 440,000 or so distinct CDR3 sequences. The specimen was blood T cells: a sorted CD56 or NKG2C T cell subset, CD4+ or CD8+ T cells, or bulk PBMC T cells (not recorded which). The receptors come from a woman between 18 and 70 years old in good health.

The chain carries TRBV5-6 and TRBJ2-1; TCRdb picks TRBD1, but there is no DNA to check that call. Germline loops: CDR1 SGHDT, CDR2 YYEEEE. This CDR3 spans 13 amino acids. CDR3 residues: CASSLGQGTEQFF.

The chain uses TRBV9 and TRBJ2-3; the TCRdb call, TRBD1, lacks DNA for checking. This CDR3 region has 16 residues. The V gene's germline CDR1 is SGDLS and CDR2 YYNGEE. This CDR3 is CASSVGGRVPADTQYF.

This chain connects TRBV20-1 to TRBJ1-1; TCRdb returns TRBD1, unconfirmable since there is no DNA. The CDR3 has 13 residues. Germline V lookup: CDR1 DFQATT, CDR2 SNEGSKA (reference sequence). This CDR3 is CSARRTVNTEAFF.

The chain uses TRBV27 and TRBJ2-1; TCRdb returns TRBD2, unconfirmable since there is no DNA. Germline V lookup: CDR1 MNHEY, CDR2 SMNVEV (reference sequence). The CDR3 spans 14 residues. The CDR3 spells CASSVTGAYNEQFF.

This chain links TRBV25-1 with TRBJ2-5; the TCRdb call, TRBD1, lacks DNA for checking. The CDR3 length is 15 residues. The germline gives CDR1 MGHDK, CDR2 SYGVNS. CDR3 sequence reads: CASSEDIAGHGTQYF.

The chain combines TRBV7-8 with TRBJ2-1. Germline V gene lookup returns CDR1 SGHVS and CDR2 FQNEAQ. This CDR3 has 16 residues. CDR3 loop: CASSLILASSYNEQFF.

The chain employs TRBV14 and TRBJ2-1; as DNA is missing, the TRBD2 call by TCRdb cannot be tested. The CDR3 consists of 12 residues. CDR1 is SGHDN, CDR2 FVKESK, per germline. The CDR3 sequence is CASISPYNEQFF.

The CDR3 loop reads CASSLRGEQYF. This sequence joins TRBV12-3 or TRBV12-4 and TRBJ2-7; the D call from TCRdb, TRBD1, cannot be confirmed without DNA. The CDR3 has 11 amino acids.

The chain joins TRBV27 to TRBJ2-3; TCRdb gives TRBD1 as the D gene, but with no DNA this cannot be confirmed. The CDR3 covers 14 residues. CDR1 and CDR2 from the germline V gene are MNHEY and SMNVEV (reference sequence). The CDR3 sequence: CASHPGQILDTQYF.

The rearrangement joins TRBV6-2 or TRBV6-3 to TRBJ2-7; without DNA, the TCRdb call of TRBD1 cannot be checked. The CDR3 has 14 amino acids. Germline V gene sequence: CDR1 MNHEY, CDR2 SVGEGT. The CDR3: CASSYLARGFEQYF.

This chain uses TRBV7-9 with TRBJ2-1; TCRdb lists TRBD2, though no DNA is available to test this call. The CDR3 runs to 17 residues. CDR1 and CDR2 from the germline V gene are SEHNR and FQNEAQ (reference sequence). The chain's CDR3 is CASSPQGLAGLLGEQFF.

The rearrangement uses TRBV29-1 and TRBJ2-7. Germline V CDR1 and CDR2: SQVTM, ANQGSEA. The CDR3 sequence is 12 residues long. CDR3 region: CSVEQSSYEQYF.

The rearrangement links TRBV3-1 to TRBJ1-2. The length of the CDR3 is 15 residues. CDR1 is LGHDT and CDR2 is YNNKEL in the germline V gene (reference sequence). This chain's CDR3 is CASSQTGWGNYGYTF. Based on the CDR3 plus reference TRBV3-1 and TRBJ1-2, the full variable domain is DTAVSQTPKYLVTQMGNDKSIKCEQNLGHDTMYWYKQDSKKFLKIMFSYNNKELIINETVPNRFSPKSPDKAHLNLHINSLELGDSAVYFCASSQTGWGNYGYTFGSGTRLTVV.

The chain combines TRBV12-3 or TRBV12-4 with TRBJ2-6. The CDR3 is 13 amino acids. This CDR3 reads CASSSSGANVLTF.

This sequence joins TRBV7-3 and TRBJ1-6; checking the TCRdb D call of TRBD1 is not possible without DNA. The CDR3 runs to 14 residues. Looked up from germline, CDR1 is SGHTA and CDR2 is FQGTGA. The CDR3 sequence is CASSLSGGDSPLHF.

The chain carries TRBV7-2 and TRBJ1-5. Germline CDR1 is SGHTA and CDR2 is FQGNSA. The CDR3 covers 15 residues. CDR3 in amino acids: CASSLGTRSNQPQHF.